The clone carrying this T cell receptor beta chain was observed many times. Between the trimmed V and J ends, which lost 4 bases and 3 bases, there was a span of 14 bases. Germline V CDR1 and CDR2: SGDLS, YYNGEE. The CDR3 sequence is 16 residues long. This record belongs to a study of T-cell memory formation after mild COVID-19. TCRdb re-called the 5' RACE reads with MiXCR, one entry per CDR3 protein. The sample includes around 25,000 distinct CDR3 sequences, approximately 7% of them seen just once. The source material was PBMCs or a T cell subset sorted from them (not recorded which). The V gene is TRBV9, the J gene TRBJ1-6, with D maybe TRBD1 (5 bases). This receptor was identified in an adult woman who had mild COVID-19 (a few samples of this study predate the infection). Cell type and time point are not known. As DNA, the CDR3 is TGTGCCAGCAGCCCCAGATCCCAGGGCTATAATTCACCCCTCCACTTT. This gives the protein CASSPRSQGYNSPLHF.